Shown below are 9 T cell receptor beta chains from a single sample sequenced in a study of T cell repertoires in cytomegalovirus infection. TCRdb re-called the reads with MiXCR, one entry per CDR3 protein. The table lists 65,000 to 95,000 distinct CDR3 sequences, roughly 3.5% of them singletons, with over 4.5% in the top ten. Material for sequencing was PBMCs. These receptors were collected from a human donor in good health (CMV status not recorded). Some clones in this sample may be carry-over from other donors' samples.

Ten or more counts support this clonotype. The rearrangement links TRBV10-3 to TRBJ1-1; TRBD1 is a possible D gene (6 bases). The CDR3 loop spans 14 amino acids. Germline CDR1 reads ENHRY; CDR2 reads SYGVKD. The V end was cut by 6 bases, the J end by 1 base, with 12 bases between. As DNA, the CDR3 is TGTGCCATCAGCCCACAGGGATCGAACACTGAAGCTTTCTTT. Protein sequence: CAISPQGSNTEAFF.

This clonotype was seen many times. V is TRBV10-2 and J is TRBJ2-3, with unresolved D. CDR1 and CDR2 (germline): WSHSY, SAAADI. The V gene lost 7 bases and the J gene lost 4 bases, with 9 bases spanning the gap. CDR3 size: 12 residues. The DNA for the CDR3 is TGCGCCAGCACTATGACTCCAGATACGCAGTATTTT. Its protein is CASTMTPDTQYF.

The sample holds many counts of this clonotype. V and J are TRBV18 and TRBJ1-5; 9 nucleotides agree with TRBD1. This CDR3 comprises 14 residues. J lost 7 bases, V lost 2 bases, and 3 bases had no gene match. From germline, CDR1 is KGHSH and CDR2 LQKENI. The CDR3, as DNA: TGTGCCAGCTCACCAGGGACAGGGACCCAGCCCCAGCATTTT. Protein: CASSPGTGTQPQHF.

This clonotype showed up many times. The genes are TRBV7-9 and TRBJ2-1; D not certain. Germline V gene lookup returns CDR1 SEHNR and CDR2 FQNEAQ (reference sequence). The CDR3 sequence is 11 residues long. Trimming took 5 bases from V and 8 from J, leaving 7 bases between them. The CDR3 here is CASSANYEQFF. As DNA, the CDR3 is TGTGCCAGCAGCGCAAATTATGAGCAGTTCTTC.

This clonotype was recorded at least ten times. The chain is built from TRBV7-6 and TRBJ2-5; weak D call: TRBD2 (5 bases). Germline values: CDR1 SGHVS, CDR2 FNYEAQ. This CDR3 contains 14 residues. V was clipped by 0 bases and J by 5 bases, with 10 bases between them. The DNA for the CDR3 is TGTGCCAGCAGCTTAGCAGGGAGAGGGGAGACCCAGTACTTC. This codes for CASSLAGRGETQYF.

This clonotype has a count of ten or more. The gene calls are TRBV13 and TRBJ2-3, with D perhaps matching TRBD2 (7 bases). The V and J ends lost 5 bases and 6 bases respectively, with 18 bases between them. Germline lookup yields CDR1 PRHDT and CDR2 FYEKMQ (reference sequence). The CDR3 length is 15 residues. The CDR3 loop is CASSPAWGGRDTQYF. CDR3 nucleotide sequence: TGTGCCAGCAGCCCCGCTTGGGGGGGGCGTGATACGCAGTATTTT.

This clonotype came up many times. The chain links TRBV20-1 to TRBJ2-3; 7 positions agree with TRBD1. After removal of 5 bases from V and 0 bases from J, the junction contained 5 bases not matched to a gene. Germline values: CDR1 DFQATT, CDR2 SNEGSKA (reference sequence). The CDR3 extends over 14 amino acids. Written as DNA, the CDR3 is TGCAGTGCTCGTGGGACAGTCAGCACAGATACGCAGTATTTT. Its translation is CSARGTVSTDTQYF.

This clonotype came up many times. The chain joins TRBV2 to TRBJ2-3; 8 bases map to TRBD2. CDR3 length: 12 residues. Losses at the gene ends were 9 bases for V and 5 bases for J; bases not matched to a gene: 4. CDR1 is SNHLY, CDR2 FYNNEI, per germline. CDR3 in DNA: TGTGCCAGGGGACTAGAGGTAGATACGCAGTATTTT. It codes for CARGLEVDTQYF.

This clonotype showed up many times. V usage is TRBV7-6 and J usage is TRBJ1-1; perhaps TRBD1 as D (6 bases). Deletions cut 3 bases from V and 5 bases from J, with 22 bases between. The CDR3 is 17 amino acids. Germline assignment: CDR1 SGHVS and CDR2 FNYEAQ. The DNA for the CDR3 is TGTGCCAGCAGCTTGGACCGGGACACGGGATTGTTTACTGAAGCTTTCTTT. It encodes CASSLDRDTGLFTEAFF.